The sample holds a few counts of the clone carrying this T cell receptor (beta chain). Its specificity is unknown. The sample comes from a study of T cell repertoires in cytomegalovirus infection. Across the study: Public TCR beta signatures indicated both CMV infection and matching HLA type. Whole-study results and caveats: Totalled public TCR beta family frequency picked out people who carried CMV plus the relevant HLA. HLA-C-restricted CMV-specific TCR beta clonotypes were dominant in the ex vivo response.

TCRdb ran MiXCR on the reads and lists one entry per CDR3 protein. The data hold hundreds of thousands of distinct CDR3 sequences, with roughly 35% observed a single time. The junction had 8 bases not matched to a gene; V was cut back by 6 bases and J by 0 bases. The CDR3 has 15 residues. The germline V gene encodes CDR1 SNHLY and CDR2 FYNNEI. This sequence was found in a human donor in good health (CMV status not recorded). Some clones in this sample may be carry-over from other donors' samples. Material for sequencing was PBMCs. The rearrangement links TRBV2 to TRBJ2-7, with TRBD1 matching 7 bases. The chain's CDR3 is CASSAFGTASYEQYF. The CDR3 DNA is TGTGCCAGCAGCGCCTTCGGGACAGCCTCCTACGAGCAGTACTTC.